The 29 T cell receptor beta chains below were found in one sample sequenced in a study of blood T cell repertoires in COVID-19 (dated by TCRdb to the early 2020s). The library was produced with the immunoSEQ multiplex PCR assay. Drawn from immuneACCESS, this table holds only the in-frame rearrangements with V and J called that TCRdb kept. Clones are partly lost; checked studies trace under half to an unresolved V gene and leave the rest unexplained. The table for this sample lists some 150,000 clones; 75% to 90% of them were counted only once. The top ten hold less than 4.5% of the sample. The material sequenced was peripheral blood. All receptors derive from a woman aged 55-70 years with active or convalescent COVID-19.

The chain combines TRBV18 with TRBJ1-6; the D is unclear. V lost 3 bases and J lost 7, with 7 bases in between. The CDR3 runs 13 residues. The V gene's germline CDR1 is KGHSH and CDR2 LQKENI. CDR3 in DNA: TGTGCCAGCTCACCCGCGTCAAATTCACCCCTCCACTTT. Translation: CASSPASNSPLHF.

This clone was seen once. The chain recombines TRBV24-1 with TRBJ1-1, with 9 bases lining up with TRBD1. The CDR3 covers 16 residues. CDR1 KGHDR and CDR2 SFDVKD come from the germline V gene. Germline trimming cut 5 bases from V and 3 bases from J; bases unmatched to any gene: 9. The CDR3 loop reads CATSGPGQGQDTEAFF. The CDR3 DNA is TGTGCCACCAGTGGACCGGGACAGGGACAAGACACTGAAGCTTTCTTT.

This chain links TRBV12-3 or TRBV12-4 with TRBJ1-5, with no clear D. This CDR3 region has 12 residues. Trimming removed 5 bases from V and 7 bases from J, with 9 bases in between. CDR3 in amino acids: CASSPEGQPQHF. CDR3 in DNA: TGTGCCAGCAGTCCCGAGGGCCAGCCCCAGCATTTT.

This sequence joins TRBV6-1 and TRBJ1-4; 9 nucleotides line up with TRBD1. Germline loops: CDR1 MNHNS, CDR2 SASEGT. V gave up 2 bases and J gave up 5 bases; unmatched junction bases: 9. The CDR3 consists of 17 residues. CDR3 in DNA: TGTGCCAGCAGTGAATCGCGGTTCGGACAGGGGAATGAAAAACTGTTTTTT. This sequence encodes CASSESRFGQGNEKLFF.

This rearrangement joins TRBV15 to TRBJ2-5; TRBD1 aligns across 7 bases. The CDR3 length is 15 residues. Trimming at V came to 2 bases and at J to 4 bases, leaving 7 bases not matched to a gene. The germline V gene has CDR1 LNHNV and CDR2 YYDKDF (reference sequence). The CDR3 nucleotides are TGTGCCACCAGCAGACTACCTTCAGGGGGAGAGACCCAGTACTTC. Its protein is CATSRLPSGGETQYF.

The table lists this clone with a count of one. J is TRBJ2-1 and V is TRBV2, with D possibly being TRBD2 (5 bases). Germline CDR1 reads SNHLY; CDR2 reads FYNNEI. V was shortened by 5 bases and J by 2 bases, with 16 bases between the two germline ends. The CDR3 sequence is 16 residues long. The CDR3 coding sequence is TGTGCCAGCAGTCCGTTAGCGCGGACGACCTACAATGAGCAGTTCTTC. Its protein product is CASSPLARTTYNEQFF.

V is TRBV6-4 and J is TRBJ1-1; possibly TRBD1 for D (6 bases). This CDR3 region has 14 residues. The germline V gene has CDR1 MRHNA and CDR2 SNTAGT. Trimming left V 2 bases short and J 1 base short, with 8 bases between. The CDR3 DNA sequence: TGTGCCAGCAGTGACACGGACAGGAACACTGAAGCTTTCTTT. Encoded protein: CASSDTDRNTEAFF.

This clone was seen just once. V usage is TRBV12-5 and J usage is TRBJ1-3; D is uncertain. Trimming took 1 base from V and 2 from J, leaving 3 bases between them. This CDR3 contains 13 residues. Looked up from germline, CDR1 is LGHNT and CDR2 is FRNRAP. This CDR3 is CASGLGAGNTIYF. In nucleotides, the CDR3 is TGTGCTAGTGGTTTGGGAGCTGGAAACACCATATATTTT.

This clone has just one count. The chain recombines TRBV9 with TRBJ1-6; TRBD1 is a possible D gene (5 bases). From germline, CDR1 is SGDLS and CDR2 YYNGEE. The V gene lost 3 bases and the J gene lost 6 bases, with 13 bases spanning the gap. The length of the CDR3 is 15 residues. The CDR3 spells CASSDPAGSNSPLHF. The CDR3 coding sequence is TGTGCCAGCAGCGACCCGGCAGGGTCTAATTCACCCCTCCACTTT. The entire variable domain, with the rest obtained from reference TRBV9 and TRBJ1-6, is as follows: DSGVTQTPKHLITATGQRVTLRCSPRSGDLSVYWYQQSLDQGLQFLIQYYNGEERAKGNILERFSAQQFPDLHSELNLSSLELGDSALYFCASSDPAGSNSPLHFGNGTRLTVT.

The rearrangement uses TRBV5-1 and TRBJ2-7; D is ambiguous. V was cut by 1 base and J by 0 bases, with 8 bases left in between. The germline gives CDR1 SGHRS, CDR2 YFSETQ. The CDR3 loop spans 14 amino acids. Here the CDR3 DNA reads TGCGCCAGCAGCTTGTCTAGTAACTCCTACGAGCAGTACTTC. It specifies CASSLSSNSYEQYF. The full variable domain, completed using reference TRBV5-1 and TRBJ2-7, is KAGVTQTPRYLIKTRGQQVTLSCSPISGHRSVSWYQQTPGQGLQFLFEYFSETQRNKGNFPGRFSGRQFSNSRSEMNVSTLELGDSALYLCASSLSSNSYEQYFGPGTRLTVT.

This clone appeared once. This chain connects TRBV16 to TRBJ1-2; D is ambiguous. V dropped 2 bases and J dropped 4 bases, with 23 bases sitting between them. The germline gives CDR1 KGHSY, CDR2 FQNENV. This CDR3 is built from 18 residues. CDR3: CASSQPTATAPPSYGYTF. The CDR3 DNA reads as TGTGCCAGCAGCCAACCCACAGCCACCGCCCCCCCCAGCTATGGCTACACCTTC.

The CDR3 DNA follows: TGTGCCAGCAGTTACCGGGCAGGGCGGGAAAAACTGTTTTTT. It encodes CASSYRAGREKLFF. The V call is TRBV6-6, the J call TRBJ1-4; D may be TRBD1 (5 bases). The CDR3 extends over 14 amino acids. V was cut by 2 bases and J by 8 bases, with 12 bases left in between. Germline CDR1 MNHNY, CDR2 SVGAGI (reference sequence).

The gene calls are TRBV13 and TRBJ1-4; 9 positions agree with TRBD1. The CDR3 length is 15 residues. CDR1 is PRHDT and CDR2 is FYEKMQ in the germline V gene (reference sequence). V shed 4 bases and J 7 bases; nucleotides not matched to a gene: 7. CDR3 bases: TGTGCCAGCAGCTCGGACAGGGGACTCAGTGAAAAACTGTTTTTT. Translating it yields CASSSDRGLSEKLFF. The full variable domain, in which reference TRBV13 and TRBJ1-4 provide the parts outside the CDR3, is AAGVIQSPRHLIKEKRETATLKCYPIPRHDTVYWYQQGPGQDPQFLISFYEKMQSDKGSIPDRFSAQQFSDYHSELNMSSLELGDSALYFCASSSDRGLSEKLFFGSGTQLSVL.

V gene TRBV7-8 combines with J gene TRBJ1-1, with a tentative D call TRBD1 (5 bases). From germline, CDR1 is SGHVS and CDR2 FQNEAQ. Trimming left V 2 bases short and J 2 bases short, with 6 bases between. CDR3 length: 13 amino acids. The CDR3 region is CASSLQGNTEAFF. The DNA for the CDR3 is TGTGCCAGCAGCTTACAGGGAAACACTGAAGCTTTCTTT. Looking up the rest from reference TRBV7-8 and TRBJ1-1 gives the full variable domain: GAGVSQSPRYKVAKRGQDVALRCDPISGHVSLFWYQQALGQGPEFLTYFQNEAQLDKSGLPSDRFFAERPEGSVSTLKIQRTQQEDSAVYLCASSLQGNTEAFFGQGTRLTVV.

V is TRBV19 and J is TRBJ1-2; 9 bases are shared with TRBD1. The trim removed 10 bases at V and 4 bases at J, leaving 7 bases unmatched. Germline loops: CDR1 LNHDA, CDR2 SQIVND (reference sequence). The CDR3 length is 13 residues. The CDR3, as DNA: TGTGCCACCCGCCTGGACAGGGGCTATGGCTACACCTTC. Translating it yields CATRLDRGYGYTF.

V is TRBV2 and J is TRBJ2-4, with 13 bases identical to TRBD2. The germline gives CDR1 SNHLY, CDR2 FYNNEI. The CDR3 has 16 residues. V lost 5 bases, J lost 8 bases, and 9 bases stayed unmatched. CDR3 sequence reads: CASSRGLAGFRDIQYF. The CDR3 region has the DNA TGTGCCAGCAGTAGGGGACTAGCGGGGTTCAGGGACATTCAGTACTTC.

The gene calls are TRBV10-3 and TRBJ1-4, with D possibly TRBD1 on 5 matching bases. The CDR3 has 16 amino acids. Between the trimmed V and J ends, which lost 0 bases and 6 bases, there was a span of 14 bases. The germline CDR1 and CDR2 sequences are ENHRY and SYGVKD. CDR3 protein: CAISESGAGYYEKLFF. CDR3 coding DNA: TGTGCCATCAGTGAGTCGGGTGCAGGGTATTATGAAAAACTGTTTTTT.

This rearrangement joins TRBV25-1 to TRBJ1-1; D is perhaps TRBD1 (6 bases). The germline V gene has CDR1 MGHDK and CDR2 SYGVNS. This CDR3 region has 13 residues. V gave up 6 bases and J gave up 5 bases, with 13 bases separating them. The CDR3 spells CASSSGEGTEAFF. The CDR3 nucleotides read TGTGCCAGCAGCTCAGGGGAGGGAACTGAAGCTTTCTTT.

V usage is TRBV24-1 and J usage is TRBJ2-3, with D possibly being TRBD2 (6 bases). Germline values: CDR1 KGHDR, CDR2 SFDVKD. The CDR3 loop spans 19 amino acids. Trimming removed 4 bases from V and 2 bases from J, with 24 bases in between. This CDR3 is CATSDPTRTTEINTDTQYF. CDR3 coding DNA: TGTGCCACCAGTGACCCGACCAGGACTACAGAGATCAACACAGATACGCAGTATTTT.

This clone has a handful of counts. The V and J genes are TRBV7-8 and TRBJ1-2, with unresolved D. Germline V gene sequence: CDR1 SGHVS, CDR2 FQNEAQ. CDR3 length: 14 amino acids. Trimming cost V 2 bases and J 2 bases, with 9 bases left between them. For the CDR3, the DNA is TGTGCCAGCAGCTTAATCCAGGAAAACTATGGCTACACCTTC. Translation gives CASSLIQENYGYTF.

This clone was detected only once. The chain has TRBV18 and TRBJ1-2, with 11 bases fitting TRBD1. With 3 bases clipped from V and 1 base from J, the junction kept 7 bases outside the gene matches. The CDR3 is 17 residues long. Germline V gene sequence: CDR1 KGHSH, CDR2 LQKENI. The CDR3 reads CASSPTSGTGGNYGYTF. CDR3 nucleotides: TGTGCCAGCTCACCTACATCAGGGACAGGGGGTAACTATGGCTACACCTTC.

The CDR3 nucleotides are TGTGCCAGCAGCCTCAGGAGGAGCTCTGGAAACACCATATATTTT. Translated: CASSLRRSSGNTIYF. The V and J genes are TRBV7-8 and TRBJ1-3, with D hard to call. The CDR3 is 15 residues long. Trimming took 5 bases from V and 0 from J, leaving 11 bases between them. Per germline, CDR1 SGHVS and CDR2 FQNEAQ. Full variable domain (remainder filled in from reference TRBV7-8 and TRBJ1-3): GAGVSQSPRYKVAKRGQDVALRCDPISGHVSLFWYQQALGQGPEFLTYFQNEAQLDKSGLPSDRFFAERPEGSVSTLKIQRTQQEDSAVYLCASSLRRSSGNTIYFGEGSWLTVV.

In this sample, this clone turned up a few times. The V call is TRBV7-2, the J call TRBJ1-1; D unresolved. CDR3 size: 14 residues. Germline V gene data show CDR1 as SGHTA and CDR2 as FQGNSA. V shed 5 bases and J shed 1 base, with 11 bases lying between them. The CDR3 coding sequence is TGTGCCAGCAGCCTAAATTCGGGGAACACTGAAGCTTTCTTT. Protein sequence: CASSLNSGNTEAFF.

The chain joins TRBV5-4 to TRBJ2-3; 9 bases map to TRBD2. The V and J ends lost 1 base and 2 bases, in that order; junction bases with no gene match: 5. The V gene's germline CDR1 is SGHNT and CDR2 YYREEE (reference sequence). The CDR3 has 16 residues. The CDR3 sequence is CASSLFLAGDTDTQYF. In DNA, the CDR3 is TGTGCCAGCAGCTTGTTTTTAGCGGGGGACACAGATACGCAGTATTTT.

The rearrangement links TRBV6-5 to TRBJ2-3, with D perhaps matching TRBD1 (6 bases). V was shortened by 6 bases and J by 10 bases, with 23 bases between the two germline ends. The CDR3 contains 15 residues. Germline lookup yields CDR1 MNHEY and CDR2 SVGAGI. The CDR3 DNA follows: TGTGCCAGCAGGGCCCTCCAGGGGAACCCCAGTGCGCAGTATTTT. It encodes CASRALQGNPSAQYF.

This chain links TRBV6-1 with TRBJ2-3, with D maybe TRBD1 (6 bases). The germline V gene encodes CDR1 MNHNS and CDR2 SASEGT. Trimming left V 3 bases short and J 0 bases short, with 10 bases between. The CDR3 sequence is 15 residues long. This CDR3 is CASSDRTVSTDTQYF. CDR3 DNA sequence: TGTGCCAGCAGTGACAGGACAGTCAGCACAGATACGCAGTATTTT.

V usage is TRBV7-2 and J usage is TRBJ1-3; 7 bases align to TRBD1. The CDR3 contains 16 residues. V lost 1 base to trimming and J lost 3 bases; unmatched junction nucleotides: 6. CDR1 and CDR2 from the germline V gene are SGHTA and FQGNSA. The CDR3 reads CASSLETGFGGNTIYF. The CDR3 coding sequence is TGTGCCAGCAGCTTAGAGACAGGGTTCGGTGGAAACACCATATATTTT.

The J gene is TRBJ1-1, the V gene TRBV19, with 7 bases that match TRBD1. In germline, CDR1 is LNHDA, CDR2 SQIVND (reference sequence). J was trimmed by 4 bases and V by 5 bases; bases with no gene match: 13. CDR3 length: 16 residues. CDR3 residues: CASSSSPTGWRTEAFF. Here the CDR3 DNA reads TGTGCCAGTAGTTCCTCCCCGACAGGGTGGCGCACTGAAGCTTTCTTT. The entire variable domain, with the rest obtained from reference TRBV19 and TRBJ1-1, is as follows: DGGITQSPKYLFRKEGQNVTLSCEQNLNHDAMYWYRQDPGQGLRLIYYSQIVNDFQKGDIAEGYSVSREKKESFPLTVTSAQKNPTAFYLCASSSSPTGWRTEAFFGQGTRLTVV.

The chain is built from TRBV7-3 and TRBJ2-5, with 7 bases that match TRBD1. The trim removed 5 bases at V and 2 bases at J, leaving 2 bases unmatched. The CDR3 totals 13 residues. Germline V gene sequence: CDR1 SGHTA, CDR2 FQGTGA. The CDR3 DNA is TGTGCCAGCAGCAGGGACAGACAAGAGACCCAGTACTTC. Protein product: CASSRDRQETQYF.